These 29 T cell receptor beta chains share one sample of origin, sequenced in a study of T cell repertoires in aging, cancer and after chemotherapy. Multiplex touch-down PCR with TRB-A/B primers amplified rearranged V-D-J TRB sequences. TCRdb re-analysed the multiplex PCR reads in MiXCR, keeping a single row per CDR3 protein. The sample lists about 600 distinct CDR3 sequences, approximately 35% occurring once. TCR beta rearrangements were amplified from peripheral blood genomic DNA. The sample was blood. The receptors derive from a human donor with a blood cancer.

The V and J genes are TRBV20-1 and TRBJ1-6; D is ambiguous. The germline V gene encodes CDR1 DFQATT and CDR2 SNEGSKA (reference sequence). V was pared by 3 bases and J by 10 bases, with 19 bases between. This CDR3 is built from 15 residues. For the CDR3, the DNA is TGCAGTGCTAGCAAGACATCCCGATCGAACTCACCCCTCCACTTT. Amino acid sequence: CSASKTSRSNSPLHF.

V gene TRBV27 combines with J gene TRBJ2-7; 7 bases are shared with TRBD2. With 1 base clipped from V and 4 bases from J, the junction kept 7 bases outside the gene matches. Germline V gene data show CDR1 as MNHEY and CDR2 as SMNVEV (reference sequence). The CDR3 has 15 amino acids. CDR3 in DNA: TGTGCCAGCAGTTTATTAGCGGGTACCCCGTACGAGCAGTACTTC. It encodes CASSLLAGTPYEQYF.

In its sample, this clonotype ranks as large. This chain connects TRBV4-2 to TRBJ2-3; the D gene is possibly TRBD1 (5 bases). This CDR3 is 17 amino acids long. V lost 3 bases and J 1 base, leaving 17 bases between the germline ends. Germline V gives CDR1 LGHNA, CDR2 YNFKEQ. The CDR3 DNA follows: TGTGCCAGCAGCCAGCAGGGATTGAAGGGTCGCACAGATACGCAGTATTTT. This gives the protein CASSQQGLKGRTDTQYF.

CDR3 sequence: CASSPGQGTDTQYF. For the CDR3, the DNA is TGCGCCAGCAGCCCGGGACAGGGCACAGATACGCAGTATTTT. The genes are TRBV4-1 and TRBJ2-3; 8 bases fit TRBD1. This CDR3 has 14 residues. The V and J ends lost 4 bases and 1 base, in that order; junction bases with no gene match: 1. Germline assignment: CDR1 MGHRA and CDR2 YSYEKL.

This clonotype is classed as hyperexpanded. The rearrangement uses TRBV18 and TRBJ2-5; D not certain. Trimming shortened V by 3 bases and J by 1 base, and 0 bases separated the two germline ends. The CDR3 loop spans 11 amino acids. Germline loops: CDR1 KGHSH, CDR2 LQKENI. DNA for the CDR3: TGTGCCAGCTCACCCCAAGAGACCCAGTACTTC. The encoded protein is CASSPQETQYF.

By share, this clonotype ranks as medium-sized. V gene TRBV4-1 combines with J gene TRBJ2-3, with D possibly matching TRBD2 (6 bases). The germline gives CDR1 MGHRA, CDR2 YSYEKL. This CDR3 has 17 amino acids. The ends were cut back, 0 bases at V and 1 base at J, with 14 bases in the middle. The CDR3 nucleotides read TGCGCCAGCAGCCAAGACCCCTTTGGCGGGGGCACAGATACGCAGTATTTT. Protein product: CASSQDPFGGGTDTQYF.

Judged by abundance, this clonotype is medium-sized (0.01 to 0.1%). This chain uses TRBV5-1 with TRBJ1-1, with D possibly being TRBD1 (6 bases). Trimming stripped 0 bases from V and 5 bases from J, with 20 bases between. This CDR3 contains 17 residues. CDR1 and CDR2 from the germline V gene are SGHRS and YFSETQ. The CDR3 protein is CASSLALSPQGRTEAFF. CDR3 in DNA: TGCGCCAGCAGCTTGGCCTTGTCCCCACAGGGACGGACTGAAGCTTTCTTT.

By frequency in the sample, this clonotype is hyperexpanded (1% or more). The V gene is TRBV6-5, the J gene TRBJ2-6; TRBD1 agrees at 7 bases. Germline CDR1 is MNHEY and CDR2 is SVGAGI. J lost 4 bases, V lost 6 bases, and 3 bases had no gene match. This CDR3 contains 14 residues. As DNA, the CDR3 is TGTGCCAGCAGGCCGGGACAGGGGGCCAACGTCCTGACTTTC. Protein product: CASRPGQGANVLTF.

The chain combines TRBV4-2 with TRBJ1-4; perhaps TRBD1 as D (5 bases). V lost 0 bases, J lost 5 bases, and 13 bases lay in between. From germline, CDR1 is LGHNA and CDR2 YNFKEQ. The CDR3 totals 16 residues. CDR3 coding DNA: TGTGCCAGCAGCCAAGAGGGCGGGGGGGGGAATGAAAAACTGTTTTTT. Protein sequence: CASSQEGGGGNEKLFF.

By share, this clonotype counts as medium-sized (0.01 to 0.1%). The genes are TRBV5-1 and TRBJ1-1; the D gene is possibly TRBD1 (5 bases). The CDR3 runs 13 residues. V lost 2 bases, J lost 8 bases, and 13 bases lay in between. Germline CDR1 is SGHRS and CDR2 is YFSETQ. The CDR3 DNA reads TGCGCCAGCAGCTTTCCAGGGAGGATAGAAGCTTTCTTT. As protein: CASSFPGRIEAFF.

V usage is TRBV29-1 and J usage is TRBJ2-3; D gene unclear. The CDR3 length is 11 residues. With 3 bases removed from V and 4 bases from J, the gap between germline ends came to 5 bases. CDR1 and CDR2 from the germline V gene are SQVTM and ANQGSEA. The CDR3 DNA sequence: TGCAGCGTTGATCGATCAGATACGCAGTATTTT. Protein sequence: CSVDRSDTQYF.

This clonotype ranks as medium-sized. V and J are TRBV7-7 and TRBJ2-3; no definite D call. Germline CDR1 is SSHAT and CDR2 is FNYEAQ (reference sequence). The CDR3 is 14 amino acids. The ends were cut back, 5 bases at V and 3 bases at J, with 12 bases in the middle. The CDR3 DNA sequence: TGTGCCAGCAGCCAGACGAGTAGGACAGATACGCAGTATTTT. Residues: CASSQTSRTDTQYF.

This chain connects TRBV7-2 to TRBJ2-5; D is possibly TRBD1 (6 bases). Germline assignment: CDR1 SGHTA and CDR2 FQGNSA. The length of the CDR3 is 14 residues. Trimming removed 4 bases at V and 5 bases at J, with 14 bases between. The CDR3 sequence: CASSSGTLGETQYF. The DNA of the CDR3 is TGTGCCAGCAGCTCCGGGACATTGGGTGAGACCCAGTACTTC.

A note on this clonotype: This may be a read error, as it is one base from a much larger clone. The chain employs TRBV5-1 and TRBJ2-7; perhaps D is TRBD1 or TRBD2 (5 bases each). Germline assignment: CDR1 SGHRS and CDR2 YFSETQ. This CDR3 has 16 residues. CDR3 protein: CVSSIGTDLSAYEQYF. In DNA form, the CDR3 reads TGCGTCAGCAGCATCGGGACGGATTTATCCGCCTACGAGCAGTACTTC.

This clonotype is deemed medium-sized. The chain recombines TRBV5-1 with TRBJ2-7, with 8 positions matching TRBD1. The CDR3 spans 16 residues. Germline V CDR1 and CDR2: SGHRS, YFSETQ. J was trimmed by 1 base and V by 7 bases; bases with no gene match: 13. The CDR3 nucleotides are TGCGCCAGCGCTCAACTAGGGACAGGCGTTTCCTACGAGCAGTACTTC. Translating it yields CASAQLGTGVSYEQYF.

V usage is TRBV6-2 or TRBV6-3 and J usage is TRBJ2-3, with 14 bases matching TRBD2. Germline V gene sequence: CDR1 MNHEY, CDR2 SVGEGT. The CDR3 has 20 residues. Unmatched junction bases numbered 18, after V lost 5 bases and J lost 5 bases. Here the CDR3 DNA reads TGTGCCAGCAGTCCTTGGACGGTAGAGGGGACTAGCGGGAGAAGAGATACGCAGTATTTT. It yields the protein CASSPWTVEGTSGRRDTQYF.

This clonotype is labeled large. The V gene is TRBV5-4, the J gene TRBJ1-4; TRBD1 might be the D (6 bases). Between the trimmed V and J ends, which lost 4 bases and 5 bases, there was a span of 9 bases. CDR3 length: 13 residues. Germline V lookup: CDR1 SGHNT, CDR2 YYREEE (reference sequence). CDR3 region: CASSLGQNEKLFF. CDR3 coding DNA: TGTGCCAGCAGCCTCGGACAGAATGAAAAACTGTTTTTT. The complete variable domain, with remaining parts taken from reference TRBV5-4 and TRBJ1-4, reads ETGVTQSPTHLIKTRGQQVTLRCSSQSGHNTVSWYQQALGQGPQFIFQYYREEENGRGNFPPRFSGLQFPNYSSELNVNALELDDSALYLCASSLGQNEKLFFGSGTQLSVL.

This clonotype is classed as large. The chain combines TRBV5-1 with TRBJ2-5; 10 bases line up with TRBD1. The CDR3 consists of 14 residues. V lost 3 bases to trimming and J lost 5 bases; unmatched junction nucleotides: 4. The germline CDR1 and CDR2 sequences are SGHRS and YFSETQ. The CDR3 sequence: CASSSTGGWETQYF. The DNA of the CDR3 is TGCGCCAGCAGCTCGACAGGGGGCTGGGAGACCCAGTACTTC.

This clonotype counts as medium-sized. The chain carries TRBV7-2 and TRBJ2-4; 9 bases are shared with TRBD2. With 3 bases clipped from V and 6 bases from J, the junction kept 3 bases outside the gene matches. Germline CDR1 is SGHTA and CDR2 is FQGNSA. This CDR3 is built from 14 residues. DNA for the CDR3: TGTGCCAGCAGCTTGGGACTAGCCCTAAACATTCAGTACTTC. It is translated as CASSLGLALNIQYF. Drawing the rest from reference TRBV7-2 and TRBJ2-4, the complete variable domain is GAGVSQSPSNKVTEKGKDVELRCDPISGHTALYWYRQSLGQGLEFLIYFQGNSAPDKSGLPSDRFSAERTGGSVSTLTIQRTQQEDSAVYLCASSLGLALNIQYFGAGTRLSVL.

This clonotype occurred once. A clone one base away is much larger, so this may be a read error. The chain carries TRBV28 and TRBJ1-6; the match to TRBD1 covers 7 bases. J lost 7 bases, V lost 8 bases, and 14 bases had no gene match. CDR1 and CDR2 (germline): MDHEN, SYDVKM. CDR3 size: 16 residues. CDR3 DNA sequence: TGTGCCAGCGAGTGTCCAATGGGACAGACCAATTCACCCCTCCACTTT. Translated, it gives CASECPMGQTNSPLHF.

This clonotype was observed once. This chain uses TRBV27 with TRBJ1-2; 9 nucleotides line up with TRBD1. This CDR3 spans 13 amino acids. CDR1 MNHEY and CDR2 SMNVEV come from the germline V gene (reference sequence). With 4 bases clipped from V and 8 bases from J, the junction kept 5 bases outside the gene matches. CDR3 DNA: TGTGCCAGCAGTTGGTGGACAGGGGACGGCTACACCTTC. Its translation is CASSWWTGDGYTF.

Points on this clonotype: In this CDR3 the conserved last residue, phenylalanine or tryptophan, is missing, so a read error is likely. V and J are TRBV18 and TRBJ2-3, with 8 bases fitting TRBD1. Trimming cost V 0 bases and J 5 bases; bases outside gene matches: 7. The CDR3 runs to 16 residues. Germline V CDR1 and CDR2: KGHSH, LQKENI. The CDR3 nucleotides are TGTGCCAGCTCACCACCGGCGTCAGGGGGCAAAGATACGCAGTATTAT. Its translation: CASSPPASGGKDTQYY.

In the case of this clonotype: Its ends do not fully match the called genes, so a read error is possible. The rearrangement joins TRBV28 to TRBJ2-7, with D perhaps being TRBD1 or TRBD2 (5 bases each). The CDR3 contains 14 residues. CDR1 and CDR2 from the germline V gene are MDHEN and SYDVKM. CDR3 sequence reads: CASSPRGGSYEQNF. For the CDR3, the DNA is TGTGCCAGCAGTCCTCGGGGCGGCTCCTACGAGCAGAACTTC.

In this sample, this clonotype is large. The rearrangement uses TRBV6-5 and TRBJ2-7; no reliable D call. Trimming pared 6 bases from V and 2 bases from J, leaving 5 bases between. The CDR3 loop spans 11 amino acids. Germline CDR1 is MNHEY and CDR2 is SVGAGI. The DNA for the CDR3 is TGTGCCAGCAGGCGTGCCTACGAGCAGTACTTC. Translated: CASRRAYEQYF.

By frequency in the sample, this clonotype is large. The rearrangement uses TRBV24-1 and TRBJ2-5; D may be TRBD2 (6 bases). This CDR3 has 15 residues. CDR1 is KGHDR, CDR2 SFDVKD, per germline. Deletions cut 8 bases from V and 5 bases from J, with 20 bases between. The CDR3 DNA sequence: TGTGCCACCACCAGGGACTTCAACGTCGTGGAGACCCAGTACTTC. This codes for CATTRDFNVVETQYF.

The chain combines TRBV2 with TRBJ1-2, with a possible D match to TRBD1 (5 bases). Trimming left V 5 bases short and J 4 bases short, with 11 bases between. The length of the CDR3 is 13 residues. The germline CDR1 and CDR2 sequences are SNHLY and FYNNEI. DNA of the CDR3: TGTGCCAGCAGTTGGGGCAGCTCCTATGGCTACACCTTC. Amino acid sequence: CASSWGSSYGYTF.

Judged by abundance, this clonotype is medium-sized. V is TRBV5-1 and J is TRBJ1-6, with TRBD1 matching 8 bases. In germline, CDR1 is SGHRS, CDR2 YFSETQ. CDR3 size: 19 residues. The V segment lost 4 bases and the J segment 0 bases; nucleotides outside the gene matches: 12. CDR3 in amino acids: CASSLLPTGVSSYNSPLHF. The DNA for the CDR3 is TGCGCCAGCAGCCTCTTACCGACAGGGGTAAGCTCCTATAATTCACCCCTCCACTTT.

In its sample, this clonotype ranks as large. The chain combines TRBV20-1 with TRBJ2-2; D not certain. CDR3 length equals 14 residues. The germline V gene encodes CDR1 DFQATT and CDR2 SNEGSKA (reference sequence). The V gene lost 0 bases and the J gene lost 4 bases, with 9 bases spanning the gap. The CDR3 is CSARDLDVTGELFF. CDR3 DNA: TGCAGTGCTAGAGACCTGGACGTCACCGGGGAGCTGTTTTTT.

In this sample, this clonotype is hyperexpanded (1% or more). The chain has TRBV6-5 and TRBJ2-2; D remains unclear. This CDR3 region has 13 residues. Looked up from germline, CDR1 is MNHEY and CDR2 is SVGAGI. The ends were cut back, 1 base at V and 4 bases at J, with 4 bases in the middle. The CDR3 is CASSYWVTGELFF. The CDR3 region has the DNA TGTGCCAGCAGTTACTGGGTCACCGGGGAGCTGTTTTTT.